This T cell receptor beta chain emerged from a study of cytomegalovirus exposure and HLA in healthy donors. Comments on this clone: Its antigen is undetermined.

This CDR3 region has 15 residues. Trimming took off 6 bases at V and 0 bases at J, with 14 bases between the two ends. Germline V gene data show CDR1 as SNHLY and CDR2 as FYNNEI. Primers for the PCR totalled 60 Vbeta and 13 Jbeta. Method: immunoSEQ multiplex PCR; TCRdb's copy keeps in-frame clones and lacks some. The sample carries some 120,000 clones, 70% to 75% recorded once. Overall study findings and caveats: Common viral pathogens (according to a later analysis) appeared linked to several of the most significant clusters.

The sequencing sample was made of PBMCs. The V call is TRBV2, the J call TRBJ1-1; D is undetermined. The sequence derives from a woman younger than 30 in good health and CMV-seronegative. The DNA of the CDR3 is TGTGCCAGCAGAACGCCGGGAACAGTGAACACTGAAGCTTTCTTT. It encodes CASRTPGTVNTEAFF.